The 30 T cell receptor beta chains in this list originate from one sample, sequenced in a study of control samples from healthy donors and cancer patients. This table comes from immunoSEQ multiplex PCR, and its TCRdb copy is limited to in-frame clones, with some not included. The sample lists 120,000 to 150,000 clones; roughly 92% were seen once. Material for sequencing was blood. These receptor sequences come from a man aged 35 to 55 in good health.

The rearrangement links TRBV10-3 to TRBJ2-5; no reliable D call. The CDR3 has 13 residues. Per the germline V gene, CDR1 is ENHRY and CDR2 is SYGVKD. Trimming pared 3 bases from V and 1 base from J, leaving 6 bases between. In DNA form, the CDR3 reads TGTGCCATCAGTGAAGACTTCCAAGAGACCCAGTACTTC. The encoded protein is CAISEDFQETQYF.

This clone is medium-sized (0.01 to 0.1%) in the sample. V gene TRBV27 combines with J gene TRBJ1-6; D call uncertain. The CDR3 runs 12 residues. Germline values: CDR1 MNHEY, CDR2 SMNVEV (reference sequence). V lost 5 bases and J 6 bases, leaving 5 bases between the germline ends. CDR3 protein: CASSRTNSPLHF. The CDR3 nucleotides read TGTGCCAGCAGTCGGACTAATTCACCCCTCCACTTT.

This clone was recorded once. The V gene is TRBV9, the J gene TRBJ2-7; TRBD1 matches 7 bases. J was trimmed by 3 bases and V by 3 bases; bases with no gene match: 3. Germline V gene sequence: CDR1 SGDLS, CDR2 YYNGEE. The CDR3 is 13 residues long. The CDR3 protein is CASSGGQFYEQYF. The CDR3 DNA reads TGTGCCAGCAGCGGGGGACAGTTCTACGAGCAGTACTTC. The full variable domain, its missing parts supplied by reference TRBV9 and TRBJ2-7, is DSGVTQTPKHLITATGQRVTLRCSPRSGDLSVYWYQQSLDQGLQFLIQYYNGEERAKGNILERFSAQQFPDLHSELNLSSLELGDSALYFCASSGGQFYEQYFGPGTRLTVT.

The chain has TRBV7-9 and TRBJ1-4; TRBD1 agrees at 9 bases. Germline values: CDR1 SEHNR, CDR2 FQNEAQ (reference sequence). Trimming at V came to 5 bases and at J to 8 bases, leaving 6 bases not matched to a gene. This CDR3 has 14 amino acids. DNA for the CDR3: TGTGCCAGCAGCGTACAGGGGGCAAGGGAAAAACTGTTTTTT. This translates into CASSVQGAREKLFF.

This clone was seen only once. The rearrangement joins TRBV28 to TRBJ1-1; D gene ambiguous. Per germline, CDR1 MDHEN and CDR2 SYDVKM. Trimming took off 2 bases at V and 3 bases at J, with 13 bases between the two ends. The CDR3 is made up of 15 amino acids. This chain's CDR3 is CASSLVVMQYTEAFF. The CDR3 DNA reads TGTGCCAGCAGTTTAGTAGTCATGCAATACACTGAAGCTTTCTTT.

This clone has just one count. The J gene is TRBJ1-4, the V gene TRBV19, with D unclear. The CDR3 is 12 residues long. V lost 8 bases to trimming and J lost 8 bases, with 12 bases between them. CDR1 and CDR2 (germline): LNHDA, SQIVND (reference sequence). In DNA form, the CDR3 reads TGTGCCAGTGCTGAGGCACGGGAAAAACTGTTTTTT. It yields the protein CASAEAREKLFF.

This chain uses TRBV25-1 with TRBJ2-2, with D possibly called TRBD1 or TRBD2 (5 bases each). The germline gives CDR1 MGHDK, CDR2 SYGVNS. V was trimmed by 1 base and J by 4 bases, leaving 13 bases between them. The CDR3 is made up of 16 amino acids. The CDR3 reads CASSESAGTSTGELFF. The DNA for the CDR3 is TGTGCCAGCAGTGAATCGGCAGGGACGAGCACCGGGGAGCTGTTTTTT.

The chain couples TRBV30 to TRBJ2-1; 9 bases match TRBD1. Losses at the gene ends were 7 bases for V and 6 bases for J; bases not matched to a gene: 4. Germline V gene sequence: CDR1 GTSNPN, CDR2 SVGIG (reference sequence). The length of the CDR3 is 12 residues. The CDR3 here is CAYGTGSNEQFF. As DNA, the CDR3 is TGTGCCTACGGGACAGGGAGCAATGAGCAGTTCTTC. The complete variable domain, with remaining parts taken from reference TRBV30 and TRBJ2-1, reads SQTIHQWPATLVQPVGSPLSLECTVEGTSNPNLYWYRQAAGRGLQLLFYSVGIGQISSEVPQNLSASRPQDRQFILSSKKLLLSDSGFYLCAYGTGSNEQFFGPGTRLTVL.

This clone was found once. The chain combines TRBV3-1 (or the pseudogene TRBV3-2) with TRBJ2-7; 7 positions agree with TRBD1. Germline V gives CDR1 LGHDT, CDR2 YNNKEL (reference sequence). The length of the CDR3 is 17 residues. V lost 1 base, J lost 2 bases, and 11 bases stayed unmatched. CDR3 in amino acids: CASSQVPPGQFPYEQYF. As DNA, the CDR3 is TGTGCCAGCAGCCAAGTGCCGCCGGGACAGTTCCCCTACGAGCAGTACTTC.

The rearrangement links TRBV7-8 to TRBJ2-7, with 7 bases matching TRBD1. V lost 3 bases, J lost 3 bases, and 14 bases stayed unmatched. Germline V gives CDR1 SGHVS, CDR2 FQNEAQ. The CDR3 spans 17 residues. The CDR3: CASSLARGPGQNYEQYF. In nucleotides, the CDR3 is TGTGCCAGCAGCTTGGCCAGAGGGCCGGGACAGAACTACGAGCAGTACTTC.

V and J are TRBV5-1 and TRBJ2-1, with TRBD2 matching 7 bases. The CDR3 contains 14 residues. The J segment lost 8 bases and the V segment lost 1 base, leaving 6 bases of the junction unmatched. CDR1 and CDR2 (germline): SGHRS, YFSETQ. The CDR3 loop reads CASSLFGEGDEQFF. The CDR3 DNA is TGCGCCAGCAGCTTGTTCGGGGAGGGAGATGAGCAGTTCTTC.

The chain joins TRBV21-1 to TRBJ1-1. TRBV21-1 is noted as a pseudogene. CDR3 size: 15 residues. The CDR3 loop reads CASSKEGRQYTEAFF. In DNA form, the CDR3 reads TGTGCCAGCAGCAAAGAGGGCAGGCAATACACTGAAGCTTTCTTT.

The chain employs TRBV7-2 and TRBJ1-1; 8 bases are shared with TRBD1. The CDR3 runs 12 residues. Unmatched junction bases numbered 5, after V lost 9 bases and J lost 5 bases. Germline V lookup: CDR1 SGHTA, CDR2 FQGNSA. CDR3 bases: TGTGCCAGTGGACAGGGACGTACTGAAGCTTTCTTT. It codes for CASGQGRTEAFF.

The chain employs TRBV7-3 and TRBJ2-2; D remains unclear. Germline lookup yields CDR1 SGHTA and CDR2 FQGTGA. V shed 5 bases and J shed 7 bases, with 17 bases lying between them. The CDR3 is 15 amino acids. CDR3 residues: CASSPTAGLGGELFF. CDR3 bases: TGTGCCAGCAGCCCCACCGCCGGGCTGGGCGGGGAGCTGTTTTTT.

V usage is TRBV7-3 and J usage is TRBJ2-1; D not resolved. The CDR3 runs 14 residues. Per germline, CDR1 SGHTA and CDR2 FQGTGA. V lost 0 bases, J lost 7 bases, and 10 bases lay in between. The chain's CDR3 is CASSLTMSQNEQFF. The CDR3 coding sequence is TGTGCCAGCAGCTTAACGATGAGTCAAAATGAGCAGTTCTTC.

The rearrangement joins TRBV5-8 to TRBJ1-2; 7 bases map to TRBD1. The germline V gene has CDR1 SGHTS and CDR2 YDEGEE. V trimming: 3 bases; J trimming: 4 bases; junction bases outside the gene matches: 6. The CDR3 runs to 14 residues. Here the CDR3 DNA reads TGTGCCAGCAGCTCCGAAACAGGGGCCTATGGCTACACCTTC. Protein sequence: CASSSETGAYGYTF.

Here the CDR3 reads CASSPGGGTRTNEKLFF. For the CDR3, the DNA is TGTGCCAGCAGTCCCGGGGGAGGGACTCGAACTAATGAAAAACTGTTTTTT. The chain has TRBV6-6 and TRBJ1-4, with D tentatively TRBD1 (5 bases). In germline, CDR1 is MNHNY, CDR2 SVGAGI (reference sequence). V lost 5 bases, J lost 1 base, and 17 bases lay in between. The CDR3 extends over 17 amino acids.

This clone was found once. The J gene is TRBJ2-3, the V gene TRBV24-1; 12 nucleotides align to TRBD2. V was pared by 3 bases and J by 0 bases, with 6 bases of the junction left unmatched. CDR3 length: 18 amino acids. Germline V gives CDR1 KGHDR, CDR2 SFDVKD. CDR3 nucleotide sequence: TGTGCCACCAGTGATGGGGCGACTAGCGGGGGAAGCACAGATACGCAGTATTTT. Amino acids: CATSDGATSGGSTDTQYF.

V usage is TRBV30 and J usage is TRBJ1-2; no reliable D call. The V end was cut by 4 bases, the J end by 4 bases, with 16 bases between. This CDR3 region has 14 residues. Germline V gene data show CDR1 as GTSNPN and CDR2 as SVGIG (reference sequence). This CDR3 is CAWKDRVPGYGYTF. In DNA form, the CDR3 reads TGTGCCTGGAAGGATCGGGTGCCAGGCTATGGCTACACCTTC.

The CDR3 is CASSLDAGLVEKLFF. The CDR3, as DNA: TGTGCCAGCAGCTTAGACGCAGGGCTAGTCGAAAAACTGTTTTTT. This chain joins TRBV7-2 and TRBJ1-4; TRBD1 might be the D (5 bases). V was trimmed by 1 base and J by 8 bases, leaving 14 bases between them. Germline V lookup: CDR1 SGHTA, CDR2 FQGNSA. The CDR3 is 15 amino acids.

The V call is TRBV10-1, the J call TRBJ2-3, with D possibly TRBD2 on 6 matching bases. Trimming took 3 bases from V and 4 from J, leaving 14 bases between them. The CDR3 covers 15 residues. Germline assignment: CDR1 WNHNN and CDR2 SYGVQD (reference sequence). For the CDR3, the DNA is TGCGCCAGCAGTGACGGGGCCGGGGGACCAGATACGCAGTATTTT. Its protein product is CASSDGAGGPDTQYF.

The chain is built from TRBV24-1 and TRBJ1-2, with a weak D call TRBD1 (6 bases). V was shortened by 7 bases and J by 4 bases, with 6 bases between the two germline ends. CDR1 KGHDR and CDR2 SFDVKD come from the germline V gene. CDR3 length: 11 amino acids. CDR3 region: CATRDSYGYTF. The DNA of the CDR3 is TGTGCCACCAGGGACAGCTATGGCTACACCTTC.

The chain has TRBV6-6 and TRBJ1-2, with a tentative D call TRBD1 (5 bases). CDR1 is MNHNY, CDR2 SVGAGI, per germline (reference sequence). The CDR3 covers 15 residues. Deletions cut 7 bases from V and 3 bases from J, with 18 bases between. Written as DNA, the CDR3 is TGTGCCAGCACCCGTGAACCCGGGACGGACTATGGCTACACCTTC. Amino acid sequence: CASTREPGTDYGYTF.

The rearrangement uses TRBV14 and TRBJ1-1; a weak D match, TRBD1 (6 bases). CDR3 size: 14 residues. V lost 1 base and J 9 bases, leaving 15 bases between the germline ends. CDR1 SGHDN and CDR2 FVKESK come from the germline V gene. CDR3 loop: CASSQALRGGQAFF. The CDR3 nucleotides read TGTGCCAGCAGCCAAGCGTTAAGGGGGGGACAAGCTTTCTTT.

The V and J genes are TRBV18 and TRBJ2-1; 9 bases map to TRBD2. This CDR3 region has 13 residues. The germline V gene has CDR1 KGHSH and CDR2 LQKENI. With 3 bases clipped from V and 8 bases from J, the junction kept 2 bases outside the gene matches. CDR3 nucleotides: TGTGCCAGCTCACCGGCGGGAGGGCATGAGCAGTTCTTC. It specifies CASSPAGGHEQFF.

For this clone: An end of the junction differs from the germline gene, which may be a read error. The V and J genes are TRBV20-1 and TRBJ2-7, with D possibly being TRBD1 (6 bases). CDR1 DFQATT and CDR2 SNEGSKA come from the germline V gene (reference sequence). CDR3 length: 11 residues. CDR3 sequence reads: CSARGGNEQYF. DNA for the CDR3: TGCAGTGCGAGAGGGGGTAACGAGCAGTACTTC.

The genes are TRBV28 and TRBJ2-7, with 12 bases that match TRBD2. V shed 7 bases, J shed 2 bases, and the junction held 3 bases outside the gene matches. The CDR3 contains 14 residues. Germline CDR1 and CDR2: MDHEN and SYDVKM. CDR3 DNA: TGTGCCAGCAATCTAGCGGGAGGGGCCTACGAGCAGTACTTC. This gives the protein CASNLAGGAYEQYF.

The gene calls are TRBV6-5 and TRBJ1-2, with 7 bases that match TRBD1. This CDR3 region has 13 residues. The germline V gene encodes CDR1 MNHEY and CDR2 SVGAGI. Trimming took 6 bases from V and 8 from J; bases not matched to a gene: 9. This chain's CDR3 is CASSHDRAEGYTF. The CDR3 DNA sequence: TGTGCCAGCAGCCACGACAGGGCAGAGGGCTACACCTTC.

The rearrangement links TRBV13 to TRBJ1-3; unclear D gene. From germline, CDR1 is PRHDT and CDR2 FYEKMQ (reference sequence). This CDR3 region has 15 residues. V lost 4 bases, J lost 0 bases, and 10 bases lay in between. Here the CDR3 reads CASSSQQISGNTIYF. As DNA, the CDR3 is TGTGCCAGCAGCTCACAGCAGATCTCTGGAAACACCATATATTTT.

The gene calls are TRBV11-2 and TRBJ2-1; 11 positions agree with TRBD2. Germline CDR1 SGHAT, CDR2 FQNNGV. The CDR3 sequence is 16 residues long. V lost 4 bases, J lost 8 bases, and 10 bases stayed unmatched. CDR3 residues: CASSYGTSGPLYEQFF. In DNA, the CDR3 is TGTGCCAGCAGCTACGGGACTAGCGGACCTCTTTATGAGCAGTTCTTC.